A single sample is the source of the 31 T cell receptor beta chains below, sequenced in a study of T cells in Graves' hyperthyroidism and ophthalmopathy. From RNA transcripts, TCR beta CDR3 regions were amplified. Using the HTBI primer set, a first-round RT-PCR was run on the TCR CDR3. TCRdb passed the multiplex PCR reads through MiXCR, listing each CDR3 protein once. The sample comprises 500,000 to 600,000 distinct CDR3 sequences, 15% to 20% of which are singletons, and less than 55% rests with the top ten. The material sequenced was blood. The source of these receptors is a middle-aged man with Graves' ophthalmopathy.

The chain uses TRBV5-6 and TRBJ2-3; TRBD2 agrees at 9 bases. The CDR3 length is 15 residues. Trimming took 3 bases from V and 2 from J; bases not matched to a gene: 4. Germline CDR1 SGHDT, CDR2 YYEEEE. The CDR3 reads CASSSIAGDTDTQYF. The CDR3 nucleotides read TGTGCCAGCAGCTCTATAGCGGGGGACACAGATACGCAGTATTTT.

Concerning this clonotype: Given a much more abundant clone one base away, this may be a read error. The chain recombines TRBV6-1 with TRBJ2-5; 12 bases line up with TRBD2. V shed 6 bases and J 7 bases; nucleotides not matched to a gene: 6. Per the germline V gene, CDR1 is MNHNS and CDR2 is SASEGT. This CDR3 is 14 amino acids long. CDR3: CASRPSGGAGTQYF. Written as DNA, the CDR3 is TGTGCCAGCAGGCCTAGCGGGGGGGCCGGGACCCAGTACTTC.

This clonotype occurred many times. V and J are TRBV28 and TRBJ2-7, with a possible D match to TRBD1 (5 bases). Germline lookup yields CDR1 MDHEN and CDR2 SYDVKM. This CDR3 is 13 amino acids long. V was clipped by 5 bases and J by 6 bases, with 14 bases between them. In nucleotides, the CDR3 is TGTGCCAGCAGTCTCACAGGTTCAGGCGAGCAGTACTTC. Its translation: CASSLTGSGEQYF.

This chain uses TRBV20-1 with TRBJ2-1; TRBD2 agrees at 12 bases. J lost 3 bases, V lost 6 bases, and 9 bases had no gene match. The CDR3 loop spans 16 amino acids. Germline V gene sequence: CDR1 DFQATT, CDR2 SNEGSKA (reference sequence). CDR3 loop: CSALAGLAGIYNEQFF. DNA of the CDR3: TGCAGTGCCCTAGCCGGACTAGCGGGGATCTACAATGAGCAGTTCTTC.

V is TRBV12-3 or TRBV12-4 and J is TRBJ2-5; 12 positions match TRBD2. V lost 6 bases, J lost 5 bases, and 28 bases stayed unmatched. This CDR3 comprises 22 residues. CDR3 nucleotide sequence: TGTGCCAGCAGCACCCCTTTGGGGGGGGGATTGCTAGCGGGAGGGAGGGAGGAGACCCAGTACTTC. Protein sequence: CASSTPLGGGLLAGGREETQYF.

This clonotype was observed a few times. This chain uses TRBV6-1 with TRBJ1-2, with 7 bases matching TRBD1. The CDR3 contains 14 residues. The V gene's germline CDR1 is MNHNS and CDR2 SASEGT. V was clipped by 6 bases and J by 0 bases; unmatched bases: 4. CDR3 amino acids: CASRTGQANYGYTF. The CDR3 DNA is TGTGCCAGCAGGACTGGACAGGCTAACTATGGCTACACCTTC.

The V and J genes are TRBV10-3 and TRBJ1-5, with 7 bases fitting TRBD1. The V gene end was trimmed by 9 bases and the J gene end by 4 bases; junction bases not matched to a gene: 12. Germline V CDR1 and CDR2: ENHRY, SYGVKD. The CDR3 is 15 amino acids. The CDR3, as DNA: TGTGCCATACGAACTTCGGGACAGCAAAATCAGCCCCAGCATTTT. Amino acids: CAIRTSGQQNQPQHF.

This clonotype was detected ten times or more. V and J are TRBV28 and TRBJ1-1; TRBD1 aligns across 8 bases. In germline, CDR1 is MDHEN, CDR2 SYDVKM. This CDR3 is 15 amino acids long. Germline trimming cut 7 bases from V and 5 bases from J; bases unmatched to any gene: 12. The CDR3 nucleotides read TGTGCCAGCAAACCCCCCACAGGGGGTGGTACTGAAGCTTTCTTT. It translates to CASKPPTGGGTEAFF.

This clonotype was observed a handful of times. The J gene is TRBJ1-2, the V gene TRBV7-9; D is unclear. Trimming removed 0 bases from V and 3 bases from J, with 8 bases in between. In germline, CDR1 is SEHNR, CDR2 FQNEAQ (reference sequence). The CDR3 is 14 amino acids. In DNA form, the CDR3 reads TGTGCCAGCAGCTTAGCGTTGGGATACTATGGCTACACCTTC. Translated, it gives CASSLALGYYGYTF.

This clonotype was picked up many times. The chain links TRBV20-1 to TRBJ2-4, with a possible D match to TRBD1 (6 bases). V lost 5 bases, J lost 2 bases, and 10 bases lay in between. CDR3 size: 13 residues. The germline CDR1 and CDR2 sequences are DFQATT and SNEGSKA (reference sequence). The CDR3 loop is CSAHRDPKNIQYF. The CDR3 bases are TGCAGTGCTCACAGGGATCCCAAAAACATTCAGTACTTC.

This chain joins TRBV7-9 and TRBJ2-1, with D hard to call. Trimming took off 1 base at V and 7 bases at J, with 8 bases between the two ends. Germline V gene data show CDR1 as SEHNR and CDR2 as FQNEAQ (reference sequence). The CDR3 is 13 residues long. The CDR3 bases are TGTGCCAGCAGCTTAGGGTTCGGGAATGAGCAGTTCTTC. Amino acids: CASSLGFGNEQFF.

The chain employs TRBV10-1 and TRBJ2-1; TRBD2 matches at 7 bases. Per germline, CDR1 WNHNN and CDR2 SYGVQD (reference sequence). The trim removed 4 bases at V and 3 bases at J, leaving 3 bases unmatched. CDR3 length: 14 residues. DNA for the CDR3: TGCGCCAGCAGTGCGGGGGGATACTACAATGAGCAGTTCTTC. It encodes CASSAGGYYNEQFF.

CDR3 nucleotide sequence: TGCGCCAGCAGCCTAATAGCTAATGAGCAGTTCTTC. It translates to CASSLIANEQFF. The rearrangement joins TRBV5-1 to TRBJ2-1; no clear D. The germline V gene has CDR1 SGHRS and CDR2 YFSETQ. With 4 bases removed from V and 7 bases from J, the gap between germline ends came to 9 bases. The CDR3 totals 12 residues.

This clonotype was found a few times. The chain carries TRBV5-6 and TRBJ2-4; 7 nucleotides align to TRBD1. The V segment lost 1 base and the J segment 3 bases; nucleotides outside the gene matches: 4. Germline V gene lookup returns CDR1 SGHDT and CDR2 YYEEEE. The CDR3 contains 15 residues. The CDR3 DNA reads TGTGCCAGCAGCTTGAGGGGGCGCGGCAAAAACATTCAGTACTTC. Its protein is CASSLRGRGKNIQYF.

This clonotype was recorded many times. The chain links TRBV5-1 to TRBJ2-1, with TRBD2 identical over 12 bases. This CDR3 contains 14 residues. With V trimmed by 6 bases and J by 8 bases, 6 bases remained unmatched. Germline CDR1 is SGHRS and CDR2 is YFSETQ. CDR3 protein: CASIMTSGGDEQFF. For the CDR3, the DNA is TGCGCCAGCATCATGACTAGCGGGGGCGATGAGCAGTTCTTC.

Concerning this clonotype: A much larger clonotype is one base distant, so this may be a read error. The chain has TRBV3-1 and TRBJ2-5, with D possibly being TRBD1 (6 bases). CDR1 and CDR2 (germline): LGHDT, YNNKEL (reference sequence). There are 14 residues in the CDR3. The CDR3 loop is CASSQVSGQETRYF. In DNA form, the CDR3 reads TGTGCCAGCAGCCAAGTGTCGGGACAAGAGACCCGGTACTTC.

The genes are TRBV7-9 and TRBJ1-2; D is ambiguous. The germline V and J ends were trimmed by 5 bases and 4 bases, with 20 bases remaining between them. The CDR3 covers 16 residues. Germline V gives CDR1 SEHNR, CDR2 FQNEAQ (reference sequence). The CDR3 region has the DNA TGTGCCAGCAGCAAAAGGCTAACCGCTACTGTCTATGGCTACACCTTC. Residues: CASSKRLTATVYGYTF.

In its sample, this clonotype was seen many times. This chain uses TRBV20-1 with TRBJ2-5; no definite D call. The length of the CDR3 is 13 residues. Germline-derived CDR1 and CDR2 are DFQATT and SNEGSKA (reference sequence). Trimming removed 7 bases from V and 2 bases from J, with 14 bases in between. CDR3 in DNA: TGCAGTGTTAGGGTAGGCCCACAAGAGACCCAGTACTTC. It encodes CSVRVGPQETQYF.

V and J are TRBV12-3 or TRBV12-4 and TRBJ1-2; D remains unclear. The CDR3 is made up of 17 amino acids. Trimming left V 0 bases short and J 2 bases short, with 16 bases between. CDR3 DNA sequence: TGTGCCAGCAGTTTAGCGGCTTGGCCCCTTGGGAACTATGGCTACACCTTC. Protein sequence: CASSLAAWPLGNYGYTF.

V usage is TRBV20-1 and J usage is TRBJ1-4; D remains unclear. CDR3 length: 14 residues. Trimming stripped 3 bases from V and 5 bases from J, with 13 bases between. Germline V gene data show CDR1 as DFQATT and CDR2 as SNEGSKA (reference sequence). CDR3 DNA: TGCAGTGCTAGTAAGATGGGTATCAATGAAAAACTGTTTTTT. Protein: CSASKMGINEKLFF.

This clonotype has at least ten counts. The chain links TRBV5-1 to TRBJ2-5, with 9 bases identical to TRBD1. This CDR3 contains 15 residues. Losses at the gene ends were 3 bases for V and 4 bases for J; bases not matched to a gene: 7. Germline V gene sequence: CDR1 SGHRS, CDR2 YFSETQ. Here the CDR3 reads CASSSAPGQGETQYF. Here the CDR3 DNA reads TGCGCCAGCAGCTCCGCACCGGGACAGGGAGAGACCCAGTACTTC.

The CDR3 nucleotides are TGTGCCAGCAGGCGGTCTAGCGGGGGGGCCGGGGAGCTGTTTTTT. Protein: CASRRSSGGAGELFF. This chain links TRBV7-2 with TRBJ2-2, with 12 bases lining up with TRBD2. Looked up from germline, CDR1 is SGHTA and CDR2 is FQGNSA. CDR3 length: 15 residues. Trimming cost V 6 bases and J 6 bases; bases outside gene matches: 5.

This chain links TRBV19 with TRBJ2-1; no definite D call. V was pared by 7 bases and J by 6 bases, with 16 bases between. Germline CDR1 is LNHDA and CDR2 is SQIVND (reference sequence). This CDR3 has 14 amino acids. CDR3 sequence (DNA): TGTGCCAGTATCTCCTCTTCCCTTGGCAATGAGCAGTTCTTC. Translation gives CASISSSLGNEQFF.

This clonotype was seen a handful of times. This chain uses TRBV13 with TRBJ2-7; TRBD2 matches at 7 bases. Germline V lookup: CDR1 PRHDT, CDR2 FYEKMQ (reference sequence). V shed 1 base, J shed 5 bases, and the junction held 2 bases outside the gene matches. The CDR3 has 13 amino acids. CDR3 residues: CASSLEAGNEQYF. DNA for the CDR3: TGTGCCAGCAGCTTAGAAGCGGGGAACGAGCAGTACTTC.

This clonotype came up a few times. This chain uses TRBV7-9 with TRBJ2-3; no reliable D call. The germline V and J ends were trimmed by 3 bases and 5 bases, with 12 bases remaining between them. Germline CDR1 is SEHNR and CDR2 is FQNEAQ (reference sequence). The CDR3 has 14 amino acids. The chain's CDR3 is CASSFNAGLDTQYF. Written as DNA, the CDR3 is TGTGCCAGCAGCTTCAACGCTGGGTTAGATACGCAGTATTTT.

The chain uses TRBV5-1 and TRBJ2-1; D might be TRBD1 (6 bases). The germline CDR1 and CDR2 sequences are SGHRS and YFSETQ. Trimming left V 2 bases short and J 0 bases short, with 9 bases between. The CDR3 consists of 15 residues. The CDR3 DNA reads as TGCGCCAGCAGCTTCCAGGGGACCTCCTACAATGAGCAGTTCTTC. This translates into CASSFQGTSYNEQFF.

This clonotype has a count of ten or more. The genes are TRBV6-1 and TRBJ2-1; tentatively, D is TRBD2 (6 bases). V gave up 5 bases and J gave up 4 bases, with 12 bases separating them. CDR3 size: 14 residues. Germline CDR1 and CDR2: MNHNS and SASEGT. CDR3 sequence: CASSFFAGYNEQFF. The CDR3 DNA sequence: TGTGCCAGCAGTTTTTTCGCGGGATACAATGAGCAGTTCTTC.

The CDR3 sequence: CASSQAAGAYEQYF. CDR3 DNA sequence: TGCGCCAGCAGCCAAGCTGCAGGGGCCTACGAGCAGTACTTC. The J gene is TRBJ2-7, the V gene TRBV4-3; D possibly corresponds to TRBD1 (6 bases). Germline V CDR1 and CDR2: LGHNA, YSLEER. The CDR3 has 14 residues. Trimming pared 1 base from V and 2 bases from J, leaving 9 bases between.

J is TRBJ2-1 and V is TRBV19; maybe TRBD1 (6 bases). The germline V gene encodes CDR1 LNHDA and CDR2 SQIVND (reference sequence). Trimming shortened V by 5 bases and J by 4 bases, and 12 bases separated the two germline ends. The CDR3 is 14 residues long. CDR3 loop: CASSPRDTYNEQFF. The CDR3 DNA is TGTGCCAGTAGTCCCAGGGACACATACAATGAGCAGTTCTTC.

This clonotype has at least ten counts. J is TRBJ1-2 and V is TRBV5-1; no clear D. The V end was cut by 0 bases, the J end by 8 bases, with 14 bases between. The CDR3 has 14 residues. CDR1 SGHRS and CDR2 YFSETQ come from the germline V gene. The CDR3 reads CASSLEGLAKGYTF. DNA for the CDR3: TGCGCCAGCAGCTTGGAAGGCCTCGCTAAGGGCTACACCTTC.

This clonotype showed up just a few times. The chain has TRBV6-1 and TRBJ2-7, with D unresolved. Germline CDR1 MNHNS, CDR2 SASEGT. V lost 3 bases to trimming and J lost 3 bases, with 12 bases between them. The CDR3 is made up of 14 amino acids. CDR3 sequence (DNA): TGTGCCAGCAGTGATTCTCGCCCGAGCTACGAGCAGTACTTC. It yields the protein CASSDSRPSYEQYF.